Listed below are T cell receptor beta chains from one sample, sequenced in a study of blood T cell repertoires in COVID-19. Using immunoSEQ multiplex PCR, the repertoire was profiled, and TCRdb retains in-frame clones only, with some absent. The sample has 90,000 to 120,000 clones; roughly four fifths are singletons. Specimen: peripheral blood. Every receptor here comes from a man in his sixties with acute or convalescent COVID-19. The CDR3 runs from the conserved cysteine through the conserved F or W. The order of the fields is clone size, J gene, V gene, D gene, CDR3 DNA, CDR3 protein. A D gene is named only where the DNA matches it firmly. Clone size appears in some rows only: once, few, many, or a class for an expanded clone.

>.|TRBJ2-1|TRBV10-3|TRBD2
TGTGCCATCAGTGAGACCACGGGACTAGCGGGAAGCAATGAGCAGTTCTTC
CAISETTGLAGSNEQFF
>.|TRBJ2-2|TRBV7-2|.
TGTGCCAGCAGCTTAAGCGAGGGCATCGGGGAGCTGTTTTTT
CASSLSEGIGELFF
>.|TRBJ2-2|TRBV5-4|TRBD1
TGTGCCAGCAGCTCGACAGGGATGGCCGGGGAGCTGTTTTTT
CASSSTGMAGELFF
>.|TRBJ2-1|TRBV5-1|.
TGCGCCAGCAGATACAGGGTTATCCCCTACAATGAGCAGTTCTTC
CASRYRVIPYNEQFF
>few|TRBJ2-6|TRBV5-4|TRBD1
TGTGCCAGCAACTCCCGGACAGGCGCCTCTGGGGCCAACGTCCTGACTTTC
CASNSRTGASGANVLTF
>once|TRBJ2-5|TRBV24-1|TRBD1
TGTGCCACCAGTGACAACGGACAGGGGTCTGTGACCCAGTACTTC
CATSDNGQGSVTQYF
>.|TRBJ2-7|TRBV6-5|TRBD2
TGTGCCAGCAGTTCCCCTAGCGGGACCAACTACGAGCAGTACTTC
CASSSPSGTNYEQYF
>once|TRBJ2-5|TRBV6-6|.
TGTGCCAGCAGTTACCAATCAGGGGTGGAGACCCAGTACTTC
CASSYQSGVETQYF
>.|TRBJ2-1|TRBV18|TRBD1
TGTGCCAGCTCACCACCAGGGACAGGGGACGCCTACAATGAGCAGTTCTTC
CASSPPGTGDAYNEQFF
>.|TRBJ1-5|TRBV7-2|.
TGTGCCAGCAGCTTACAGGGGTTTTTTGGCAATCAGCCCCAGCATTTT
CASSLQGFFGNQPQHF
>.|TRBJ2-1|TRBV7-3|.
TGTGCCAGCAGCTTAAGTAGGCTAGGACAGTCAGACAATGAGCAGTTCTTC
CASSLSRLGQSDNEQFF
>.|TRBJ2-5|TRBV2|TRBD2
TGTGCCAGCAGTCGGGGAGCGGGAGGGGTATCTCAAGAGACCCAGTACTTC
CASSRGAGGVSQETQYF
>once|TRBJ2-1|TRBV5-1|TRBD1
TGCGCCAGCAGGCCCGGGACAGGGTTCCTCAATGAGCAGTTCTTC
CASRPGTGFLNEQFF
>.|TRBJ1-2|TRBV5-4|TRBD1
TGTGCCAGCAGTTCCGGGACAGGGAAGATTTTGGGTGGCTACACCTTC
CASSSGTGKILGGYTF
>.|TRBJ1-2|TRBV19|TRBD1
TGTGCCAGTAGTACGGGACAGTCTCCCGCTAACTATGGCTACACCTTC
CASSTGQSPANYGYTF
>.|TRBJ2-2|TRBV29-1|TRBD2
TGCAGCGTTTTCCGGGAGGCCGGGGAGCTGTTTTTT
CSVFREAGELFF
>.|TRBJ2-5|TRBV15|TRBD1
TGTGCCACCAGCAGAGATGGGGGACAGGGGGCTTCTGGGACCCAGTACTTC
CATSRDGGQGASGTQYF
>few|TRBJ1-2|TRBV29-1|.
TGCAGCGTTCTACCCGGGTCGGGCTATGGCTACACCTTC
CSVLPGSGYGYTF
>few|TRBJ2-2|TRBV11-2|TRBD1
TGTGCCAGCTACACGACAGGGGCGAACACCGGGGAGCTGTTTTTT
CASYTTGANTGELFF
>.|TRBJ2-1|TRBV6-5|.
TGTGCCAGCAGTTACGAAGCGGGCGCCTACAATGAGCAGTTCTTC
CASSYEAGAYNEQFF
>.|TRBJ1-3|TRBV18|.
TGTGCCAGCTCACCACCCGCGACTCCCTCTGGAAACACCATATATTTT
CASSPPATPSGNTIYF
>.|TRBJ2-1|TRBV3-1/TRBV3-2|.
TGTGCCAGCAGCCCCGGTGTTCACAATGAGCAGTTCTTC
CASSPGVHNEQFF
>.|TRBJ2-7|TRBV3-1/TRBV3-2|TRBD2
TGTGCCAGCAGCCTGGGACTAGGATATTACGAGCAGTACTTC
CASSLGLGYYEQYF
>.|TRBJ2-5|TRBV28|TRBD1
TGTGCCAGCGCCGCGGGACAGGGGGCAATAGAGACCCAGTACTTC
CASAAGQGAIETQYF
>.|TRBJ1-2|TRBV3-1/TRBV3-2|.
TGTGCCAGCAGCCAAGATCCCGAGATCGGCTACACCTTC
CASSQDPEIGYTF
>.|TRBJ2-5|TRBV18|.
TGTGCCAGCTCCGCGACTAAAGAGACCCAGTACTTC
CASSATKETQYF
>.|TRBJ2-1|TRBV4-1|.
TGCGCCAGCAGCCCCTACCCAGGGGACGTCTACAATGAGCAGTTCTTC
CASSPYPGDVYNEQFF
>.|TRBJ2-5|TRBV5-1|.
TGCGCCAGCAGCTTGGTGGGGGGCCAAGAGACCCAGTACTTC
CASSLVGGQETQYF
>.|TRBJ1-2|TRBV7-2|TRBD1
TGTGCCAGCAGCTCCGATGGACAGGGGGCCTTTGGCTACACCTTC
CASSSDGQGAFGYTF
>few|TRBJ2-7|TRBV19|.
TGTGCCAGTAGTCCCCTAGCGCAGACCTACGAGCAGTACTTC
CASSPLAQTYEQYF
>.|TRBJ2-2|TRBV5-1|TRBD1
TGCGCCAGCAGCTTGCCCAGGGGGCCGAACACCGGGGAGCTGTTTTTT
CASSLPRGPNTGELFF
>.|TRBJ2-5|TRBV5-4|TRBD1
TGTGCCAGCAGCTTAGGGACAGAGGGCGAGACCCAGTACTTC
CASSLGTEGETQYF
>.|TRBJ1-2|TRBV11-2|.
TGTGCCAGCAGCCACAGGGCAAGATCCCCCAATGATGGCTACACCTTC
CASSHRARSPNDGYTF
>.|TRBJ2-7|TRBV20-1|TRBD2
TGCAGTGCTAGTCGGGGGGACTACGAGCAGTACTTC
CSASRGDYEQYF
>.|TRBJ2-7|TRBV5-3|TRBD1
TGTGCCAGAAGCTTGGACAGGGGCCACGAGCAGTACTTC
CARSLDRGHEQYF
>.|TRBJ2-7|TRBV7-2|.
TGTGCCAGCAGCCGGAGTAGACAGATTTACGAGCAGTACTTC
CASSRSRQIYEQYF
>.|TRBJ1-3|TRBV7-8|.
TGTGCCAGCAGCTTGGGGGGTGGCTCTGGAAACACCATATATTTT
CASSLGGGSGNTIYF
>.|TRBJ1-5|TRBV2|.
TGTGCCACCCAACTTGGGGGGGCCGGTCAGCCCCAGCATTTT
CATQLGGAGQPQHF
>.|TRBJ1-5|TRBV19|TRBD1
TGTGCCAGTAGGACTGACAGGGCAGGCAATCAGCCCCAGCATTTT
CASRTDRAGNQPQHF
>.|TRBJ1-2|TRBV30|TRBD1
TGTGCCTGGAGTTCGGGACAGGCTGGGGGCTACACCTTC
CAWSSGQAGGYTF
>.|TRBJ2-3|TRBV6-1|TRBD2
TGTGCCAGCAGTGTAGCGGGGGGGGAAACAGATACGCAGTATTTT
CASSVAGGETDTQYF
>.|TRBJ1-5|TRBV6-1|TRBD1
TGTGCCAGCAGTGGTCCGGGACAGGAATTAGCAAATCAGCCCCAGCATTTT
CASSGPGQELANQPQHF
>.|TRBJ2-5|TRBV6-5|TRBD1
TGTGCCAGCAGTCCCGAAACAGGGGGCGGAGAGACCCAGTACTTC
CASSPETGGGETQYF
>.|TRBJ2-6|TRBV29-1|TRBD1
TGCAGCGTTTTTCAGGGGGCAACTGGGGCCAACGTCCTGACTTTC
CSVFQGATGANVLTF
>.|TRBJ2-7|TRBV7-7|TRBD1
TGTGCTAGCAGCCAGGACAGGTACTCCTACGAGCAGTACTTC
CASSQDRYSYEQYF
>.|TRBJ1-1|TRBV9|TRBD1
TGTGCCAGCAGCATACAGGGGGCGGAAACTGAAGCTTTCTTT
CASSIQGAETEAFF